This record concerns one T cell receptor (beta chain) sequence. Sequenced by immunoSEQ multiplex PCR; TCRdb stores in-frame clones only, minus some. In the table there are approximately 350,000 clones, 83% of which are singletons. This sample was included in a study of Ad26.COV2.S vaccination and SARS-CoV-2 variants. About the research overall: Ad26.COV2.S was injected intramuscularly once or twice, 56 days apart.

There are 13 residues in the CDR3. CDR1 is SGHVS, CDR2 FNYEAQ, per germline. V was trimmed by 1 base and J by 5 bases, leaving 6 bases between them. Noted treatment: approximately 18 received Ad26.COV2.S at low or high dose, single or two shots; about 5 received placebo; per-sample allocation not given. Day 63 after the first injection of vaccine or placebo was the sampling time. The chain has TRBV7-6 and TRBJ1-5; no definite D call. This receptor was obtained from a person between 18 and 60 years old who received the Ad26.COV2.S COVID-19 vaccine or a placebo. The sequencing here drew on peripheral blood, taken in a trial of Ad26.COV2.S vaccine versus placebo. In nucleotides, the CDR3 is TGTGCCAGCAGCTTAGGTCGGTATCAGCCCCAGCATTTT. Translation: CASSLGRYQPQHF. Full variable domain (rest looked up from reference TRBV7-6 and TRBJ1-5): GAGVSQSPRYKVTKRGQDVALRCDPISGHVSLYWYRQALGQGPEFLTYFNYEAQQDKSGLPNDRFSAERPEGSISTLTIQRTEQRDSAMYRCASSLGRYQPQHFGDGTRLSIL.